This T cell receptor (beta chain) was obtained from a study of T-cell reconstitution after alpha-beta-depleted transplantation in children. This clonotype was detected a few times. Molecular barcoding with unique molecular identifiers was used for the TCRbeta library. TCRdb independently ran MiXCR on the PCR reads; one entry per CDR3 protein. The top ten hold over 12% of the sample, which has 540,000 or so distinct CDR3 sequences, more than 20% seen once. CDR3 length: 13 residues. Germline V CDR1 and CDR2: SQVTM, ANQGSEA. J was trimmed by 3 bases and V by 7 bases; bases with no gene match: 7. The V and J genes are TRBV29-1 and TRBJ1-1; 8 nucleotides match TRBD1. The source is a boy under two years old who had a stem cell transplant for acute myeloid leukemia, so the T cells may come from the graft donor. This specimen consisted of PBMCs, mostly from graft donor cells, obtained 360 days after TCRalphabeta/CD19-depleted stem cell transplant. The CDR3 coding sequence is TGCAGCGCCTGGGGACAGGCGGACACTGAAGCTTTCTTT. It encodes CSAWGQADTEAFF. The full variable domain, completed using reference TRBV29-1 and TRBJ1-1, is SAVISQKPSRDICQRGTSLTIQCQVDSQVTMMFWYRQQPGQSLTLIATANQGSEATYESGFVIDKFPISRPNLTFSTLTVSNMSPEDSSIYLCSAWGQADTEAFFGQGTRLTVV.